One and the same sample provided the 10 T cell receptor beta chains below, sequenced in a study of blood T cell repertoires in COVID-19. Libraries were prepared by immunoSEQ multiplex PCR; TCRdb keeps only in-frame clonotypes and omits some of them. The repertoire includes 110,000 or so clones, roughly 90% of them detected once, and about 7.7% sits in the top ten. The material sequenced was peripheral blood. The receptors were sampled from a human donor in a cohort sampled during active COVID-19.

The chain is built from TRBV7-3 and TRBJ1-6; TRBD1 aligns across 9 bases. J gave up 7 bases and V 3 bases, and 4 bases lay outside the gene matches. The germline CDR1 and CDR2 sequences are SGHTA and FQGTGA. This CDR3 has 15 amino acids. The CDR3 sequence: CASSLDRGRNSPLHF. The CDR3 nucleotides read TGTGCCAGCAGCTTGGACAGGGGTCGGAATTCACCCCTCCACTTT.

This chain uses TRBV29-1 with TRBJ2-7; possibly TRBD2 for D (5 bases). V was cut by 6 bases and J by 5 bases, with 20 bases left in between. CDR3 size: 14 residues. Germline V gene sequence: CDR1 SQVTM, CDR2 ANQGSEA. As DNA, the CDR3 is TGCAGCGTCAACCCCGGGGTGCGTGGGCACGAGCAGTACTTC. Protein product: CSVNPGVRGHEQYF.

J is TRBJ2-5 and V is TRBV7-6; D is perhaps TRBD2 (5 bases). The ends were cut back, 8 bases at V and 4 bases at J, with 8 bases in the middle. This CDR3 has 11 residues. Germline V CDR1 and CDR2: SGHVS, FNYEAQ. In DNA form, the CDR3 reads TGTGCCAGCCCGAGGGCAGAGACCCAGTACTTC. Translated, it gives CASPRAETQYF.

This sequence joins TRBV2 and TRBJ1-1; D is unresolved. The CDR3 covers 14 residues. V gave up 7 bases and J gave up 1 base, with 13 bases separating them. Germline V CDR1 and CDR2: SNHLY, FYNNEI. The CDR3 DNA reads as TGTGCCAGCACCCTCCTCGGTGCGAACACTGAAGCTTTCTTT. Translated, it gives CASTLLGANTEAFF. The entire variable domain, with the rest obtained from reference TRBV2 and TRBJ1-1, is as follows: EPEVTQTPSHQVTQMGQEVILRCVPISNHLYFYWYRQILGQKVEFLVSFYNNEISEKSEIFDDQFSVERPDGSNFTLKIRSTKLEDSAMYFCASTLLGANTEAFFGQGTRLTVV.

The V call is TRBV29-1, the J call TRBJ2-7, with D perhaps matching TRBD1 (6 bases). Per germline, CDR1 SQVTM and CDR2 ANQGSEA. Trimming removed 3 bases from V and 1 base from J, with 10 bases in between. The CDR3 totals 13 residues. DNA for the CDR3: TGCAGCGTTGACAGGGGAACGTCCTACGAGCAGTACTTC. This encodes CSVDRGTSYEQYF.

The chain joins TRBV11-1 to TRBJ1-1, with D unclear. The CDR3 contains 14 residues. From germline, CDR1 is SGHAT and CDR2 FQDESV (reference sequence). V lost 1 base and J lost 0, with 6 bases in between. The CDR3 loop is CASSLEGVNTEAFF. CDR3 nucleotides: TGTGCCAGCAGCTTAGAAGGAGTGAACACTGAAGCTTTCTTT.

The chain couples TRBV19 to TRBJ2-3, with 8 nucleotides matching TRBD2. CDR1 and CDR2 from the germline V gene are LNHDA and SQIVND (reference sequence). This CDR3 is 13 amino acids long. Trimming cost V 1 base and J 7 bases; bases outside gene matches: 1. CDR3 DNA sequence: TGTGCCAGTAGTATAGGGACTAGCTATACGCAGTATTTT. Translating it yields CASSIGTSYTQYF.

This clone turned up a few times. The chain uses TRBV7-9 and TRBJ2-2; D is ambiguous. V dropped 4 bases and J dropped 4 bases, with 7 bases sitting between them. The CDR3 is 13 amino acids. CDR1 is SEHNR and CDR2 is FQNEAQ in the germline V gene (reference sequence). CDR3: CASSSAATGELFF. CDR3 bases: TGTGCCAGCAGCTCCGCGGCCACCGGGGAGCTGTTTTTT.

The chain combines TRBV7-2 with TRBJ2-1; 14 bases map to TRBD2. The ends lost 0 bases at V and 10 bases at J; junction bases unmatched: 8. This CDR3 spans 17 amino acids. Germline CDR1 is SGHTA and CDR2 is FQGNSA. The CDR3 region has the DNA TGTGCCAGCAGCTTAGCGGCGACTAGCGGGGGGGCCCGCGAGCAGTTCTTC. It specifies CASSLAATSGGAREQFF.

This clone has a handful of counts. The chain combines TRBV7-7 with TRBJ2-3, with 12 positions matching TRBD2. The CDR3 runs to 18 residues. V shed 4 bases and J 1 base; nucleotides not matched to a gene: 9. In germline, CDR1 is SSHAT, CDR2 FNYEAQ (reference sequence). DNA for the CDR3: TGTGCCAGCAGCTCGAGGACTAGCGGGGCCCGATGCACAGATACGCAGTATTTT. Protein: CASSSRTSGARCTDTQYF.